These T cell receptor beta chains were read from a single sample in a study of memory CD4+ T cells and cytomegalovirus serostatus. Some clones are missing from TCRdb's copy, which holds only in-frame ones; the method was immunoSEQ multiplex PCR. The sample carries about 92,000 clones, 80% recorded once. The sample comprised memory CD4+ T cells from blood. These TCRs come from an adult in good health and CMV-seropositive. Both conserved end residues are part of each CDR3. A D gene is named only where the DNA matches it firmly. Rows may omit the clone size; those that give it use once, few, many or a size class.

v_call	clone_size	j_call	d_call	cdr3_nt	cdr3_aa
TRBV5-4	once	TRBJ1-4	TRBD1	TGTGCCAGCAGCTTAGGACAGGTTAATGAAAAACTGTTTTTT	CASSLGQVNEKLFF
TRBV28	NA	TRBJ2-4	NA	TGTGCCAGCAGGAGTCCGGGGGCATCGGGCATTCAGTACTTC	CASRSPGASGIQYF
TRBV7-9	NA	TRBJ2-7	TRBD2	TGTGCCAGCAGCTTGCAAGCGGGAGGGGGAGAGCAGTACTTC	CASSLQAGGGEQYF
TRBV9	NA	TRBJ1-3	NA	TGTGCCAGCGGGAGCTCTGGAAACACCATATATTTT	CASGSSGNTIYF
TRBV18	NA	TRBJ2-1	NA	TGTGCCAGCTCACTTGGGACACCCAATGAGCAGTTCTTC	CASSLGTPNEQFF
TRBV18	NA	TRBJ1-1	NA	TGTGCCAGCTCACCACCATCGGGGTTTTTTGGTGCTTTCTTT	CASSPPSGFFGAFF
TRBV28	NA	TRBJ1-1	NA	TGTGCCAGCACTTTATTAACTGAGAACACTGAAGCTTTCTTT	CASTLLTENTEAFF
TRBV28	few	TRBJ1-2	NA	TGTGCCAGCAGTTTAGAGGACTATGGCTACACCTTC	CASSLEDYGYTF
TRBV28	NA	TRBJ1-2	NA	TGTGCCAGCAGTTTTCGGGCTGGCAATGGCTACACCTTC	CASSFRAGNGYTF
TRBV27	NA	TRBJ1-4	TRBD1	TGTGCCAGCACACGGACAGGTTACTCTGCAACTAATGAAAAACTGTTTTTT	CASTRTGYSATNEKLFF
TRBV7-8	NA	TRBJ1-4	TRBD1	TGTGCCAGCAGCGTTAACAGGGGTGATAATGAAAAACTGTTTTTT	CASSVNRGDNEKLFF
TRBV29-1	NA	TRBJ1-1	NA	TGCAGCGTTGTGGCTAGGGCCGGCACTGAAGCTTTCTTT	CSVVARAGTEAFF
TRBV7-3	NA	TRBJ2-7	NA	TGTGCCAGCAGCTTACAGGGTCGACTAAACGAGCAGTACTTC	CASSLQGRLNEQYF
TRBV7-3	NA	TRBJ2-3	NA	TGTGCCAGCAGCTCACGATACACAGATACGCAGTATTTT	CASSSRYTDTQYF
TRBV7-9	NA	TRBJ2-7	NA	TGTGCCAGCAGCATCGGGACGGTGTCCTACGAGCAGTACTTC	CASSIGTVSYEQYF
TRBV30	NA	TRBJ2-7	NA	TGTGCCTGGAGATTAAAGACAGGCCCCTACGTAGAGCAGTACTTC	CAWRLKTGPYVEQYF
TRBV6-5	few	TRBJ2-7	TRBD2	TGTGCCAGCAGTTACACGGGGGGGCGGAGGAACGAGCAGTACTTC	CASSYTGGRRNEQYF
TRBV28	NA	TRBJ1-4	TRBD1	TGTGCCAGCAGTCGGACAGGGGGAAATGAAAAACTGTTTTTT	CASSRTGGNEKLFF